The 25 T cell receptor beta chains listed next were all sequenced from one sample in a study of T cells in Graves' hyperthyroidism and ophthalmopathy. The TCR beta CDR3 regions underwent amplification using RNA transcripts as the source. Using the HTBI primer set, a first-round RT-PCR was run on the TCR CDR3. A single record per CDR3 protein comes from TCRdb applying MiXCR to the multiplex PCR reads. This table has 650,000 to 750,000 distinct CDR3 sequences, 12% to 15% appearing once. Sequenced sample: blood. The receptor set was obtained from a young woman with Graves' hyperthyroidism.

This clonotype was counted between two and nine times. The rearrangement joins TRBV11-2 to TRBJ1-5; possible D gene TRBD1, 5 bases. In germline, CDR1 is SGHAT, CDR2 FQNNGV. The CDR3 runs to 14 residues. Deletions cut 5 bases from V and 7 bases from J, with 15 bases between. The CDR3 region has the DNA TGTGCCAGCAGCCATGTGGGGGGAGGACAGCCCCAGCATTTT. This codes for CASSHVGGGQPQHF.

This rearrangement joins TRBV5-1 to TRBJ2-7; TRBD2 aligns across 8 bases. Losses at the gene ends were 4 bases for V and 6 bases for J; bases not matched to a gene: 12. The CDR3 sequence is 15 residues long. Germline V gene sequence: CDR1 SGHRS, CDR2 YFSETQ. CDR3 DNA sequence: TGCGCCAGCAGCCAACCTGCGAGCGGGGGTTTCGAGCAGTACTTC. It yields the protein CASSQPASGGFEQYF.

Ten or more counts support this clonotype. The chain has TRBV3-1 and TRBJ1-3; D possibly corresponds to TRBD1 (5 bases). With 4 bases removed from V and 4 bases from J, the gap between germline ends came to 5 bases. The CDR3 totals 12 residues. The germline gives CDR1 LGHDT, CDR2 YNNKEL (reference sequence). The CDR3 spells CASSRGGNTIYF. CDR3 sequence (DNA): TGTGCCAGCAGCCGGGGGGGAAACACCATATATTTT.

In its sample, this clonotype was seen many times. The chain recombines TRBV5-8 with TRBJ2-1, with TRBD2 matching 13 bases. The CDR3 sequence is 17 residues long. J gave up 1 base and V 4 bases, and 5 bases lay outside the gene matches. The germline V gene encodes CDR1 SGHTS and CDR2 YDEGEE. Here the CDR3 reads CASSHGLAGVSYNEQFF. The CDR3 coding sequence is TGTGCCAGCAGCCATGGACTAGCGGGAGTTTCCTACAATGAGCAGTTCTTC.

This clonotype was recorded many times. CDR3 bases: TGCAGTGCTCAACGGGACAGCAATGAGCAGTTCTTC. Its translation: CSAQRDSNEQFF. The rearrangement links TRBV20-1 to TRBJ2-1; TRBD1 agrees at 7 bases. V dropped 5 bases and J dropped 6; count of bases not matched to a gene: 4. The CDR3 is 12 amino acids. From germline, CDR1 is DFQATT and CDR2 SNEGSKA (reference sequence).

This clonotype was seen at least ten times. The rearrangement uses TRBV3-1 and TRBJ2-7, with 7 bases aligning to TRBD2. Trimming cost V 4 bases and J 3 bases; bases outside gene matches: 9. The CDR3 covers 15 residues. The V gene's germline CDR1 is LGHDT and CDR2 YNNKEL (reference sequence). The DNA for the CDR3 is TGTGCCAGCAGCCCTACTAGCGCCGGGAACTACGAGCAGTACTTC. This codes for CASSPTSAGNYEQYF.

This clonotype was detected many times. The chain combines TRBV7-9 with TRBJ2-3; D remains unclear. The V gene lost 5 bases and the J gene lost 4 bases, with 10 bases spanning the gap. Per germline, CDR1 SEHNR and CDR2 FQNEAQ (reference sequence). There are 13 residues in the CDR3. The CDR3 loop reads CASSSRSADTQYF. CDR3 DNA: TGTGCCAGCAGCAGTCGGAGCGCAGATACGCAGTATTTT.

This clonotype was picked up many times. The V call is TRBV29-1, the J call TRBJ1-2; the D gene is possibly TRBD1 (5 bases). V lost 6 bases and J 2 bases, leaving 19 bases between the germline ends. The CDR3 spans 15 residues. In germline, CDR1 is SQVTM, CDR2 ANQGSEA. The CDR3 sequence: CSVEPRDRGNYGYTF. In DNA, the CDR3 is TGCAGCGTGGAGCCCCGGGACCGGGGGAACTATGGCTACACCTTC.

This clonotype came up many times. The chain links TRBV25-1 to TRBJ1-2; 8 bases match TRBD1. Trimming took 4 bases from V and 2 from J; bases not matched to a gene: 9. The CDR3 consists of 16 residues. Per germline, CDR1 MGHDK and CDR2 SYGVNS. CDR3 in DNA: TGTGCCAGCAGTGGGGGTAGACAGGGGAGAAACTATGGCTACACCTTC. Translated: CASSGGRQGRNYGYTF.

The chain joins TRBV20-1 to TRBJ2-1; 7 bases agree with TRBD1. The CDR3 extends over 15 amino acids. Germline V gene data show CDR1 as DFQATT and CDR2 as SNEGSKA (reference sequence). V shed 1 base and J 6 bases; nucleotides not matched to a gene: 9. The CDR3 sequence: CSARAQSRGLNEQFF. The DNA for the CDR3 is TGCAGTGCTAGAGCCCAATCTAGGGGGCTCAATGAGCAGTTCTTC.

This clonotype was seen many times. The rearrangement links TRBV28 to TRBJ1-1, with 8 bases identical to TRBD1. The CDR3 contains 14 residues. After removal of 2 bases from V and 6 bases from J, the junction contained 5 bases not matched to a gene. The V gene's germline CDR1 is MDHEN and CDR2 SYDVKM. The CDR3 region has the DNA TGTGCCAGCAGTTTAATGACAGGGGAGGCTGAAGCTTTCTTT. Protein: CASSLMTGEAEAFF.

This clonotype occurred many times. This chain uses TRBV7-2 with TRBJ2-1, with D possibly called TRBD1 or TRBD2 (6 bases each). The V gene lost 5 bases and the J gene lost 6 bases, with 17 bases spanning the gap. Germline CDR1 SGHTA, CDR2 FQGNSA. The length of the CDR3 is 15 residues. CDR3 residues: CASSLANRGANEQFF. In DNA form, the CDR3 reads TGTGCCAGCAGCCTTGCGAATAGGGGGGCCAATGAGCAGTTCTTC.

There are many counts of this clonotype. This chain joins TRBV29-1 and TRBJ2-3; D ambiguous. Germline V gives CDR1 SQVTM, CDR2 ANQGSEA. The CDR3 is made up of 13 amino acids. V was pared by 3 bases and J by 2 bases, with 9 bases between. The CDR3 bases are TGCAGCGTTGAGTTAGCAAACACAGATACGCAGTATTTT. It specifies CSVELANTDTQYF.

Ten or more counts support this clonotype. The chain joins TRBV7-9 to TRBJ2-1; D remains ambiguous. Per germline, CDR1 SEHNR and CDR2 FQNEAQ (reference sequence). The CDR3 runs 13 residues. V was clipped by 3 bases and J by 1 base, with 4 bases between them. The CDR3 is CASSFASYNEQFF. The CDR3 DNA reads TGTGCCAGCAGCTTCGCGTCCTACAATGAGCAGTTCTTC.

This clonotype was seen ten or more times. The CDR3 DNA is TGTGCCAGCAGTTCCGGACAGGGGATCTCTTACGAGCAGTACTTC. It is translated as CASSSGQGISYEQYF. The gene calls are TRBV27 and TRBJ2-7; 9 bases align to TRBD1. Germline V gives CDR1 MNHEY, CDR2 SMNVEV (reference sequence). This CDR3 contains 15 residues. J was trimmed by 4 bases and V by 4 bases; bases with no gene match: 8.

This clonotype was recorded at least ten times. As DNA, the CDR3 is TGTGCCAGCAGCCGGGGACAGGAAGAGACCCAGTACTTC. It translates to CASSRGQEETQYF. The rearrangement uses TRBV13 and TRBJ2-5, with 8 bases lining up with TRBD1. This CDR3 spans 13 amino acids. Germline values: CDR1 PRHDT, CDR2 FYEKMQ (reference sequence). V trimming: 5 bases; J trimming: 3 bases; junction bases outside the gene matches: 2.

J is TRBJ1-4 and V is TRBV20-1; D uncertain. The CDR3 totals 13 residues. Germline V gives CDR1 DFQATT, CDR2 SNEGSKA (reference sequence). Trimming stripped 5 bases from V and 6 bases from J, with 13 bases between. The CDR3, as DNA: TGCAGTGCTTTTTTTGGGCTTGATGAAAAACTGTTTTTT. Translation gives CSAFFGLDEKLFF.

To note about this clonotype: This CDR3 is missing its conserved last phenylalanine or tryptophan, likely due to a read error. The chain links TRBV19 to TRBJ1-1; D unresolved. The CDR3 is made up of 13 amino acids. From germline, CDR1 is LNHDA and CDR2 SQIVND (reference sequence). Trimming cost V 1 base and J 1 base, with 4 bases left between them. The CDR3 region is CASSIGSNTEAFS. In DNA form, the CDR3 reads TGTGCCAGTAGTATAGGGTCGAACACTGAAGCTTTCTCT.

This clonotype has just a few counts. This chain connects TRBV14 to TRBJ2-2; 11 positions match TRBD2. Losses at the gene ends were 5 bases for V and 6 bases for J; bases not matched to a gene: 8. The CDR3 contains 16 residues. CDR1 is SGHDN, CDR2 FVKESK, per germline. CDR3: CASSKNLAGGSGELFF. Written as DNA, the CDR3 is TGTGCCAGCAGCAAAAATCTAGCGGGAGGTTCCGGGGAGCTGTTTTTT.

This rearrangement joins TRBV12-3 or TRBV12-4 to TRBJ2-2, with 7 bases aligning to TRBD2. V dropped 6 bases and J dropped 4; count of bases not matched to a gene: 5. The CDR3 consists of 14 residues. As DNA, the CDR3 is TGTGCCAGCAGCCGCGGGAGTTTCACCGGGGAGCTGTTTTTT. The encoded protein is CASSRGSFTGELFF.

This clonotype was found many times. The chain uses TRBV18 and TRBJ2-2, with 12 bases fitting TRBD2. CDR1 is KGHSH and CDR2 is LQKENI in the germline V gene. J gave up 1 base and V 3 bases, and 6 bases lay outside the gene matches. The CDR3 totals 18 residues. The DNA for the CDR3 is TGTGCCAGCTCACCGCAGCTAGCGGGAGGGATGAACACCGGGGAGCTGTTTTTT. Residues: CASSPQLAGGMNTGELFF.

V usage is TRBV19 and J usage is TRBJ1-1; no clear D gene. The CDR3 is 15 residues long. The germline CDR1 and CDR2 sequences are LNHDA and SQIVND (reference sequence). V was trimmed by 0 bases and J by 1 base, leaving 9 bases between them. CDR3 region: CASSIDLRGNTEAFF. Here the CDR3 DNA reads TGTGCCAGTAGTATAGATCTCCGGGGGAACACTGAAGCTTTCTTT.

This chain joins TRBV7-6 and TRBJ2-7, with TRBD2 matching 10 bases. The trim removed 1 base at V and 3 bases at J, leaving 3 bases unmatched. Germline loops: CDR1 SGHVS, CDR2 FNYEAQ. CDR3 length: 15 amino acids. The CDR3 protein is CASSLESGRGYEQYF. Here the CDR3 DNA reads TGTGCCAGCAGCTTAGAGAGCGGGAGGGGCTACGAGCAGTACTTC. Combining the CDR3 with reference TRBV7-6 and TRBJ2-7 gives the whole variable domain GAGVSQSPRYKVTKRGQDVALRCDPISGHVSLYWYRQALGQGPEFLTYFNYEAQQDKSGLPNDRFSAERPEGSISTLTIQRTEQRDSAMYRCASSLESGRGYEQYFGPGTRLTVT.

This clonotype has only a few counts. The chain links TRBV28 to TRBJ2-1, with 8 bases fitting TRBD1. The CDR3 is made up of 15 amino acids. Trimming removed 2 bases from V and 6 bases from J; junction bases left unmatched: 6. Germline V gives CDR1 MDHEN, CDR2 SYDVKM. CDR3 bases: TGTGCCAGCAGTTTAAGGCAGGGGGCGTTCAATGAGCAGTTCTTC. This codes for CASSLRQGAFNEQFF.

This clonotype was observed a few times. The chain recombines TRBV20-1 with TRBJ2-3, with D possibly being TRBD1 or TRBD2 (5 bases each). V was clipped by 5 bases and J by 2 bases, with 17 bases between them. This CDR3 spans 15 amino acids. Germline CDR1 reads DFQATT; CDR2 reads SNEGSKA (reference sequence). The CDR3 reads CSASRDAGPTDTQYF. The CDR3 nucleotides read TGCAGTGCTTCAAGGGACGCGGGCCCCACAGATACGCAGTATTTT.